The clone carrying this T cell receptor (beta chain) showed up many times. This sample stems from a study of T-cell memory formation after mild COVID-19. The CDR3 consists of 15 residues. Germline assignment: CDR1 DFQATT and CDR2 SNEGSKA (reference sequence). Trimming cost V 0 bases and J 2 bases, with 11 bases left between them. Constant-segment-primed 5'RACE gave TCR alpha and TCR beta cDNA libraries with sample barcodes and UMIs. TCRdb called the 5' RACE reads again in MiXCR, with one record for every CDR3 protein. The repertoire holds about 120,000 distinct CDR3 sequences, with about a fifth as singletons.

The chain recombines TRBV20-1 with TRBJ2-1; the D gene could be TRBD1 or TRBD2 (5 bases each). The TCR originated in a man in his late teens or twenties who had mild COVID-19 (a few samples of this study predate the infection). Cell type and time point are not known. Sequenced material: PBMCs or a T cell subset sorted from them (not recorded which). The CDR3 region is CSARDGRGPYNEQFF. The CDR3 DNA follows: TGCAGTGCTAGAGATGGACGGGGACCCTACAATGAGCAGTTCTTC.